The table lists the clone carrying this T cell receptor beta chain with a few counts. Its antigen is currently unknown. What was sequenced were expressed TCRB transcripts, since all of the isolated RNA had been reverse transcribed. Assay: immunoSEQ multiplex PCR; the TCRdb copy retains only in-frame clones and omits some. The table lists roughly 250,000 clones, 20% of them singletons, with around 0.03% in the top ten. The sample comes from a study of beta chain features in type 1 diabetes. Study observations and caveats: Type 1 diabetes patients had TCRB CDR3s that were shorter (moderately but significantly so) in all four CD4+ subsets.

Sequenced material: naive CD4+ T cells from blood. The TCR sequence derives from a woman between 40 and 55 years old with type 1 diabetes.

CDR3 nucleotides: TGCAGCGTTGATAGGGGGCTTGGGGTCGGTGAAGCTTTCTTT. Translating gives CSVDRGLGVGEAFF. The genes are TRBV29-1 and TRBJ1-1; 7 nucleotides agree with TRBD1. Germline CDR1 SQVTM, CDR2 ANQGSEA. The J segment lost 7 bases and the V segment lost 3 bases, leaving 11 bases of the junction unmatched. This CDR3 has 14 residues.